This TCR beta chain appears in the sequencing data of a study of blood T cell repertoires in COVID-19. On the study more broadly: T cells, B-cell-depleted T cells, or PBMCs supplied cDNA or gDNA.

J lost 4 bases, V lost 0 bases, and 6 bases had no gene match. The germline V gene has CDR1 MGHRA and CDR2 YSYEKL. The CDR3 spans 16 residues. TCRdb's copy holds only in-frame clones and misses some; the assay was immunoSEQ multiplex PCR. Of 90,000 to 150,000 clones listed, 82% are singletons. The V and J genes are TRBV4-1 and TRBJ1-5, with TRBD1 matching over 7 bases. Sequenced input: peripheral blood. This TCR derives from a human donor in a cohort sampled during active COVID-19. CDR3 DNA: TGCGCCAGCAGCCAAGATTTCGCAGGGGGGAATCAGCCCCAGCATTTT. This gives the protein CASSQDFAGGNQPQHF.